This T cell receptor beta chain was documented in a study of blood T cell repertoires in COVID-19. Study-level information: The study drew acute and convalescent COVID-19 samples from the United States, Italy and Spain.

Germline V gene sequence: CDR1 LNHDA, CDR2 SQIVND (reference sequence). Trimming pared 1 base from V and 6 bases from J, leaving 6 bases between. The CDR3 sequence is 13 residues long. Authors' data handling: The assay estimated nucleated cells by amplifying reference gene primers. Only in-frame clones appear in the TCRdb table, and some are missing; sequencing was by immunoSEQ multiplex PCR. V and J calls and clone size are those listed in that table; D and trimming were worked out from the DNA. Of a few hundred thousand clones listed, around 83% are singletons. The receptor was isolated from a middle-aged woman who had recovered from COVID-19. Sequencing used peripheral blood. This sequence joins TRBV19 and TRBJ1-4; D perhaps matches TRBD1 (5 bases). The CDR3: CASSIARDEKLFF. CDR3 DNA: TGTGCCAGTAGTATAGCCAGGGATGAAAAACTGTTTTTT.